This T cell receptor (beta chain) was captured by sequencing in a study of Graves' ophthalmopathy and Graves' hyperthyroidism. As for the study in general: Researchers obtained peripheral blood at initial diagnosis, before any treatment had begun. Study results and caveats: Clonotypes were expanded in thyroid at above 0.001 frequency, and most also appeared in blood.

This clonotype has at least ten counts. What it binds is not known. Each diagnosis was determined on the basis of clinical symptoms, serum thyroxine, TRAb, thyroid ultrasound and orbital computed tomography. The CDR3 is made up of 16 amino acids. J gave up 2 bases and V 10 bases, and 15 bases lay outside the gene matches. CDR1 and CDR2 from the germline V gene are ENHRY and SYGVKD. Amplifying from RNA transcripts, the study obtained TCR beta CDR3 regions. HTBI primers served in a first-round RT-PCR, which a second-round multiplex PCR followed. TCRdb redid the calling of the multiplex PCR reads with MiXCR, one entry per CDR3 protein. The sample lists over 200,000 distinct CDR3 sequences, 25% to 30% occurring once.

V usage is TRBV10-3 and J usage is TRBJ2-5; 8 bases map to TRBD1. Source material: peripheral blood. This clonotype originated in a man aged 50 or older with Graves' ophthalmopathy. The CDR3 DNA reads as TGTGCCACCGGGCCCACTGGCAGGGGGCTTCAAGAGACCCAGTACTTC. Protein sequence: CATGPTGRGLQETQYF.